This T cell receptor (beta chain) was found in a study of T-cell memory formation after mild COVID-19. About the study: TCR clusters mostly belonged to single donors.

In this sample, this clonotype turned up a few times. Its antigen is not known. 5'RACE primed at constant segments yielded TCR alpha and TCR beta cDNA libraries bearing sample barcodes and UMIs. TCRdb reprocessed the 5' RACE reads with MiXCR, giving one entry per CDR3 protein. The table shows about 440,000 distinct CDR3 sequences, with 20% occurring only once. Overall study results and limits: Day 15 to 85 contractors were CD4/CD8 balanced; later expanders leaned CD4+.

The CDR3 is 13 amino acids. Germline loops: CDR1 ENHRY, CDR2 SYGVKD. Trimming took off 4 bases at V and 5 bases at J, with 11 bases between the two ends. The source is an adult woman who had mild COVID-19 (a few samples of this study predate the infection). Cell type and time point are not known. Specimen: PBMCs or a T cell subset sorted from them (not recorded which). The gene calls are TRBV10-3 and TRBJ1-1, with a possible D match to TRBD1 (5 bases). This chain's CDR3 is CAISGSGFTEAFF. CDR3 DNA: TGTGCCATCAGTGGATCAGGGTTTACTGAAGCTTTCTTT.